This TCR beta chain was found in a study of radiation and T cells in renal cell carcinoma. CDR1 is LNHDA and CDR2 is SQIVND in the germline V gene (reference sequence). Trimming at V came to 6 bases and at J to 3 bases, leaving 10 bases not matched to a gene. This CDR3 is built from 15 residues. Described time point: blood 4 weeks post-SBRT, at nephrectomy. As for treatment: 15 Gy SBRT to primary tumor, nephrectomy 4 weeks later. Using immunoSEQ multiplex PCR, the repertoire was profiled, and TCRdb retains in-frame clones only, with some absent. The table includes over 60,000 clones, roughly 80% detected once.

The TCR comes from a woman aged 60 to 75 with renal cell carcinoma. The sequencing here drew on blood, taken from a patient whose treatment included radiotherapy and nephrectomy. This chain links TRBV19 with TRBJ2-7, with 8 bases lining up with TRBD2. In DNA form, the CDR3 reads TGTGCCAGTAGCGGGGGGGAGGGCCCCCTCTACGAGCAGTACTTC. This encodes CASSGGEGPLYEQYF.